Detailed here is one T cell receptor (beta chain). It has no known antigen specificity. Per-nucleotide qualities are absent, and no much larger clonotype sits a single base away. The data were taken from a study of T-cell memory formation after mild COVID-19 (dated by TCRdb to 2020 to 2022). Regarding the study in general: Most TCR sequence clusters were specific to one of the two donors. In two donors, T-cell clones that expanded and contracted after mild COVID-19 were followed by sequencing TCRalpha and TCRbeta repertoires longitudinally. Two young, previously healthy adult volunteers made up the cohort, one male and one female. What the research found in general, with its limitations: Contracting CD4+ clones appeared mostly in the CM and EM memory subsets, whereas CD8+ clones were enriched in EMRA. The study covered only a couple of mild cases, and larger cohorts including severe cases with pre-infection samples were considered necessary. Whether the second-wave clones peaking on day 37 were SARS-CoV-2 specific was not confirmed. Some responding clones were found in pre-infection memory, which suggests that pre-existing cross-reactive memory T cells took part in the SARS-CoV-2 response. Clones contracting from day 15 to 85 had balanced CD4/CD8 phenotypes, while a second wave expanding from day 15 to 37 was biased towards CD4+.

Instrument on record: Illumina NovaSeq 6000. cDNA libraries for TCRalpha and TCRbeta were prepared by 5'RACE using constant-segment primers, with sample barcodes and unique molecular identifiers added. RNA was extracted from every sample with Trizol reagent. Library amplification was performed in two PCR steps, and a second sample barcode and Illumina TruSeq adapters were introduced in the second step. Libraries were sequenced on an Illumina NovaSeq with 2 x 150 bp paired-end reads. The authors' pipeline ran thus. Demultiplexing of reads and collapsing into UMI-guided consensus sequences were performed with migec v1.2.7. Using mixcr v2.1.11, UMI consensuses were aligned to TRA and TRB V and J templates and then assembled into clonotypes. Clonotypes were classified as expanded or contracted when called significant by both edgeR and NoisET, with noise models trained on biological replicates. For edgeR calls, a false discovery rate-adjusted p below 0.01 and a log2 fold-change threshold of 1 were applied. As an exploratory analysis of dynamics, PCA with hierarchical clustering was applied to max-normalized trajectories of the 1000 most abundant clonotypes. The CD4 or CD8 phenotype of responding clones was assigned using the separately sequenced CD4+ and CD8+ repertoires. TCRdb reprocessing: public reads trimmed at Q25 with fastp, clones called with MiXCR, in-frame beta chains kept. Every entry covers one CDR3 protein and lists the most common genes and DNA from its rows. The V and J calls here are based on TCRdb, not the publication. A total of around 300,000 distinct CDR3 sequences appear in this sample, roughly 18% of them only once. The leading ten clones occupy about 23% of the sample.

PBMCs were isolated by Ficoll-Paque density gradient centrifugation. The CDR3 numbers 12 residues from cysteine through phenylalanine. The CDR3 DNA has 36 bases and is translated from base 1. This sequence uses TRBV21-1 and TRBJ1-1. TRBV21-1 is deemed a pseudogene. The sequenced material came from PBMCs or a T cell subset sorted from them (not recorded which). The receptor's source is a man aged 18 to 29 who had mild COVID-19 (a few samples of this study predate the infection). The sample titles of this study are shuffled in the database, so cell type and time point are left out; the donor was told from shared clones. The bases read TGTGCCAGACAACTTAAAAGGACTGAAGCTTTCTTT. Its protein reads: CARQLKRTEAFF.